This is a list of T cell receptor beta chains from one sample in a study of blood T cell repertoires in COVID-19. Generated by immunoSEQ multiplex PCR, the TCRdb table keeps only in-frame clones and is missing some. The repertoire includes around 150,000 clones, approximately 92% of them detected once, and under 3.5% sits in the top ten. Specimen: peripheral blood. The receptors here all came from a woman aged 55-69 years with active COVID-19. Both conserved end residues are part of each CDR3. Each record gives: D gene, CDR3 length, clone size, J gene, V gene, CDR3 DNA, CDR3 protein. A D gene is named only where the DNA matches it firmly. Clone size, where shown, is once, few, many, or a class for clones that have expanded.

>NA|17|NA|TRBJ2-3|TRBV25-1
TGTGCCAGCAGTTACGGTCGGGGTGTAGTCTCCACAGATACGCAGTATTTT
CASSYGRGVVSTDTQYF
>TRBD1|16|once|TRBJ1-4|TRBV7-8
TGTGCCAGCAGCTCTCTCGACAGGGCTTTGAATGAAAAACTGTTTTTT
CASSSLDRALNEKLFF
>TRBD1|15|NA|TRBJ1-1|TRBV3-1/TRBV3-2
TGTGCCAGCAGCCGCCCGGGACAGGGGGCTACTGAAGCTTTCTTT
CASSRPGQGATEAFF
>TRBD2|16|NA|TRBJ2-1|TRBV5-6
TGTGCCAGCAGCTTAGAGGGTAGCGGGAGATACAATGAGCAGTTCTTC
CASSLEGSGRYNEQFF
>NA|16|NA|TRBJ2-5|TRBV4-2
TGTGCCAGCAGCCAGCTCCCTCTGGGGGCAGGAGAGACCCAGTACTTC
CASSQLPLGAGETQYF
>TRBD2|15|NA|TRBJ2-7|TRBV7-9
TGTGCCAGCAGCTTACCGACTAGCGGGACCTACGAGCAGTACTTC
CASSLPTSGTYEQYF
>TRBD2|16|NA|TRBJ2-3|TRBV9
TGTGCCAGCAGCGTAAATCTAGCGGTAAGCACAGATACGCAGTATTTT
CASSVNLAVSTDTQYF
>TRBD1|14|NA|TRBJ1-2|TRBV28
TGTGCCAGCAAAGCCGGGACAGCTAACTATGGCTACACCTTC
CASKAGTANYGYTF
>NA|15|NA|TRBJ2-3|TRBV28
TGTGCCAGCAGTCCCCAGGGTCTGATGAGCCATACGCAGTATTTT
CASSPQGLMSHTQYF
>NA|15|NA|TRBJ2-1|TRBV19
TGTGCCAGTAGTATTGGCGGGGGCAGTTTAAATGAGCAGTTCTTC
CASSIGGGSLNEQFF
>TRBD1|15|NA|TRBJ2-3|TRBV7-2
TGTGCCAGCAGCTTAAGCCGGGACAGGGCGGATACGCAGTATTTT
CASSLSRDRADTQYF
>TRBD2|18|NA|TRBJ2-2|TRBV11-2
TGTGCCAGCAGCTCGCCGGGACTAGCGGGATCGAACACCGGGGAGCTGTTTTTT
CASSSPGLAGSNTGELFF
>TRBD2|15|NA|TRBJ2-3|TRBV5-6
TGTGCCAGCAGCACCGGACTAGCGCGCACAGATACGCAGTATTTT
CASSTGLARTDTQYF
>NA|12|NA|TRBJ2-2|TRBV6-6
TGTGCCAGATGGAGGGGGGGCGGGGAGCTGTTTTTT
CARWRGGGELFF
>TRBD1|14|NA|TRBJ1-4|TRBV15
TGTGCCGCCGGACAGGGGCCGGGAAATGAAAAACTGTTTTTT
CAAGQGPGNEKLFF
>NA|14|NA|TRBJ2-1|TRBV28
TGTGCCAGCAGTTTATATTCCATCTACAATGAGCAGTTCTTC
CASSLYSIYNEQFF
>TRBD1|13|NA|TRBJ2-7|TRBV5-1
TGCGCCAGCAGCCGGACAGGGAGCTACGAGCAGTACTTC
CASSRTGSYEQYF
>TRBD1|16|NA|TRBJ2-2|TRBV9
TGTGCCAGCAGCCCTCTTGAGGTTACAGGGGGCGAGGAGCTGTTTTTT
CASSPLEVTGGEELFF
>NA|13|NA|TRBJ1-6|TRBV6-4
TGTGCCAGCAGTGAGAGTTATAATTCACCCCTCCACTTT
CASSESYNSPLHF
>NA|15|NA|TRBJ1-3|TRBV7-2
TGTGCCAGCAGCGGTTACTTGAGCTCTGGAAACACCATATATTTT
CASSGYLSSGNTIYF
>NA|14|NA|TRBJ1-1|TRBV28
TGTGCCAGCAGTTTAGGCGGCGGGAACACTGAAGCTTTCTTT
CASSLGGGNTEAFF
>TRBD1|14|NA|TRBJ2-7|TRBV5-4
TGTGCCAGCAGCCACGGACAGGACCCCTTCGAGCAGTACTTC
CASSHGQDPFEQYF
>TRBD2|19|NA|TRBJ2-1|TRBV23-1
TGCGCCAGCAGTCAATCGACTAGCGGGAGTGTTAGCTCCTACAATGAGCAGTTCTTC
CASSQSTSGSVSSYNEQFF
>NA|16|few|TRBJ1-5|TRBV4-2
TGTGCCAGCAGCCAAACCAGAGGGAGCCAGCATCAGCCCCAGCATTTT
CASSQTRGSQHQPQHF
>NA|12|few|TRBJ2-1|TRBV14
TGTGCCAGCAGCGAACACAAATTTCAGCAGTTCTTC
CASSEHKFQQFF
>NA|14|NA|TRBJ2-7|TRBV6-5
TGTGCCAGCACCCGGGTGGGGGCGGCCTACGAGCAGTACTTC
CASTRVGAAYEQYF
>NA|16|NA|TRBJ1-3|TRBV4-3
TGCGCCAGCAGCCAAGTGGGGGGGGCAGGTGGAAACACCATATATTTT
CASSQVGGAGGNTIYF
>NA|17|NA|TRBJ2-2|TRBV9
TGTGCCAGCAGCGTAGTCGGACACCTCGATGGTACGGGGGAGCTGTTTTTT
CASSVVGHLDGTGELFF
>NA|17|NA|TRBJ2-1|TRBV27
TGTGCCAGCAGTTTATCGCCCCGGAGAGCAATTTACAATGAGCAGTTCTTC
CASSLSPRRAIYNEQFF
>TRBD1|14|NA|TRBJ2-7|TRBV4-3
TGCGCCAGCAGCCTACAGGGGGGAGTCGACGAGCAGTACTTC
CASSLQGGVDEQYF
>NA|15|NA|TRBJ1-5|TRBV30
TGTGCCTGGAGTTCGAAGGCAGGAGGTGATCAGCCCCAGCATTTT
CAWSSKAGGDQPQHF
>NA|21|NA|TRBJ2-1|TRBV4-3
TGCGCCAGCAGCCAAGTAAATCCTCTCGGCGGGCGCGAGCACTCTTACAATGAGCAGTTCTTC
CASSQVNPLGGREHSYNEQFF
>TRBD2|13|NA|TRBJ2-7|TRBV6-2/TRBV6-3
TGTGCCAGCAGTCCCCCGGGAGGCTACGAGCAGTACTTC
CASSPPGGYEQYF
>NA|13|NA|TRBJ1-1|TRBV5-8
TGTGCCAGCAGCTTGGGTTGGCAGGCTGAAGCTTTCTTT
CASSLGWQAEAFF
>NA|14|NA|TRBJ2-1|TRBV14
TGTGCCAGCAGCCAAGCCCGCCTAGGGAGTGGGCAGTTCTTC
CASSQARLGSGQFF